This T cell receptor beta chain was identified during a study of blood T cell repertoires in COVID-19. For the study at large: Spain, Italy and the United States supplied samples that represented acute and convalescent COVID-19. The cDNA or gDNA used as material had been derived from T cells, B-cell-depleted T cells, or PBMCs.

The V gene's germline CDR1 is SEHNR and CDR2 FQNEAQ (reference sequence). The CDR3 spans 13 residues. V gave up 6 bases and J gave up 4 bases, with 12 bases separating them. Original processing methods: Using reference gene primer amplification, nucleated cell counts were estimated. Clones were read by immunoSEQ multiplex PCR, and TCRdb kept only the in-frame ones, dropping some. That table is the source of V, J and clone size, and D and trimming were worked out from the DNA. The sample consists of 150,000 to 200,000 clones, around nine tenths of them appearing once. The chain employs TRBV7-9 and TRBJ1-1; TRBD1 is a possible D gene (5 bases). This sequence originates from a woman aged 18-29 years who had recovered from COVID-19. Sequenced: peripheral blood. CDR3 nucleotide sequence: TGTGCCAGCAGTTTGACCGGGGGCACTGAAGCTTTCTTT. This codes for CASSLTGGTEAFF. Filled out from reference TRBV7-9 and TRBJ1-1, the complete variable domain reads DTGVSQNPRHKITKRGQNVTFRCDPISEHNRLYWYRQTLGQGPEFLTYFQNEAQLEKSRLLSDRFSAERPKGSFSTLEIQRTEQGDSAMYLCASSLTGGTEAFFGQGTRLTVV.